This T cell receptor beta chain was retrieved from a study of cytomegalovirus exposure and HLA in healthy donors. Study-wide findings and caveats: Cytomegalovirus association was assigned to approximately 160 TCR beta chains. Association of a missense DCLRE1C variant with TCR beta V- and J-gene trimming was reported in a later analysis. Per a later analysis, about 15,000 TCR beta sequences showed association with HLA alleles at 0.05 false discovery rate. In a later analysis, donors in an Asian-associated ancestry cluster reportedly had fewer N-insertions in productive TCRs than the cohort mean.

PCR used 60 Vbeta primers and 13 Jbeta primers. Sequenced by immunoSEQ multiplex PCR; TCRdb stores in-frame clones only, minus some. This sample has roughly 200,000 clones; around 89% occur once, and the top ten carry around 1%. This CDR3 spans 18 amino acids. Germline V gene lookup returns CDR1 MGHDK and CDR2 SYGVNS. J lost 0 bases, V lost 1 base, and 11 bases had no gene match. This clone was seen once. Its antigen is not known. The receptor's source is a woman aged 18-29 years in good health and CMV-seronegative. The rearrangement uses TRBV25-1 and TRBJ2-5; 7 positions agree with TRBD2. Sequencing was performed on PBMCs. The DNA for the CDR3 is TGTGCCAGCAGTGAATCAACAGCTAGCGGCTCGTACCAAGAGACCCAGTACTTC. Protein sequence: CASSESTASGSYQETQYF.